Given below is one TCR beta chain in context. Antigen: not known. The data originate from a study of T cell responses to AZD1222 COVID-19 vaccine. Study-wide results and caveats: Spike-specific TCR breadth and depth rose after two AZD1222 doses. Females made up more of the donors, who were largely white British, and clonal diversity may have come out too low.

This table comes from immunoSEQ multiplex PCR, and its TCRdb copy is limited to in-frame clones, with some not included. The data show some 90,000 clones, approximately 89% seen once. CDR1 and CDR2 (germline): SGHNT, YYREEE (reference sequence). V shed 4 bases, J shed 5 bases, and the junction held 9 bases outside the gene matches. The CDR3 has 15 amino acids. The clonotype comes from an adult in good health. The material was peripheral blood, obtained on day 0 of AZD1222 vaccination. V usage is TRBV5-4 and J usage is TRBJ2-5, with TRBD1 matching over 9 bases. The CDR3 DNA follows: TGTGCCAGCAGCGCGGACAGGGGAAGGTTTGAGACCCAGTACTTC. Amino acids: CASSADRGRFETQYF.